The table lists the clone carrying this T cell receptor (beta chain) with many counts. Its antigen is unknown. Quantitative 5'-RACE with molecular barcodes generated TCR beta libraries. TCRdb ran MiXCR on the 5' RACE reads and lists one entry per CDR3 protein. The sample has fewer than 250,000 distinct CDR3 sequences; roughly a tenth are singletons. The data originate from a study of CD8 T cells in ankylosing spondylitis. Overall study findings and caveats: For ankylosing spondylitis blood, a TCR beta motif of fewer than 10 highly homologous variants appeared characteristic.

V lost 2 bases, J lost 6 bases, and 20 bases lay in between. Germline loops: CDR1 MGHRA, CDR2 YSYEKL. The CDR3 covers 16 residues. The chain joins TRBV4-1 to TRBJ2-7, with D perhaps TRBD2 (6 bases). The TCR comes from a male donor with ankylosing spondylitis or in good health (not recorded which). The sample comprised blood, either unsorted or a sorted T cell fraction (not recorded which). The CDR3 loop is CASSQSPHGTLGEQYF. CDR3 in DNA: TGCGCCAGCAGCCAAAGTCCCCATGGGACTTTGGGCGAGCAGTACTTC.